This entry is about one T cell receptor (beta chain). What it recognizes is unknown. These data belong to a study of CD4 T cells in relation to SARS-CoV-2 and coronaviruses. Libraries were prepared by immunoSEQ multiplex PCR; TCRdb keeps only in-frame clonotypes and omits some of them. The sample lists about 29,000 clones; over 60% were seen once. The CDR3 covers 14 residues. Germline V gene data show CDR1 as LNHDA and CDR2 as SQIVND (reference sequence). Trimming removed 5 bases from V and 3 bases from J, with 11 bases in between. Before the COVID-19 pandemic, during about 2010-2019, CD4+ T cells were taken from unexposed donors. Isolation of CD4+ T cells took place after roughly nine days in culture.

The specimen sequenced was CD4+ T cells from PBMCs, cultured in vitro. The receptor was derived from a human donor in good health. The V and J genes are TRBV19 and TRBJ1-5; D unclear. The DNA of the CDR3 is TGTGCCAGTAGTCCGCAAGGGTTCAATCAGCCCCAGCATTTT. As protein: CASSPQGFNQPQHF.